This T cell receptor beta chain came from a study of cytomegalovirus exposure and HLA in healthy donors. Whole-study results and caveats: A further, later analysis showed that HLA-associated TCR beta chains (compared with equally common others) were more clonally expanded. A later analysis appeared to link common viral pathogens to several of the most significant clusters. Researchers reported in a later analysis that a missense DCLRE1C variant was tied to TCR beta V- and J-gene trimming.

The CDR3 is 16 amino acids. V shed 1 base and J 1 base; nucleotides not matched to a gene: 1. Germline CDR1 and CDR2: KGHSH and LQKENI. Concerning this clone itself: No antigen is known for it.

The primer mix had 60 Vbeta and 13 Jbeta primers. The repertoire was sequenced with immunoSEQ multiplex PCR; TCRdb's copy has only in-frame clones and lacks some. The table includes about 120,000 clones, about 81% detected once. Source material: PBMCs. The chain uses TRBV18 and TRBJ2-2; 9 bases line up with TRBD1. This TCR derives from a middle-aged woman in good health and CMV-seropositive. DNA for the CDR3: TGTGCCAGCTCACCACAGGGACAGGGGAACACCGGGGAGCTGTTTTTT. Translated, it gives CASSPQGQGNTGELFF.